The 4 T cell receptor beta chains below were found in one sample sequenced in a study of human T cells and chemical hapten exposure. From the RACE reads, TCRdb called clonotypes with MiXCR, one entry per CDR3 protein. The sample records around 260,000 distinct CDR3 sequences, 7% to 10% being singletons. Regarding time point: pre-sensitization, week 0. The treatment denotes: therapeutic diphenylcyclopropenone sensitization with weekly scalp DPC. The specimen comprised whole blood, sampled in connection with sensitization to the hapten diphenylcyclopropenone (DPC). The receptor source for this set is a middle-aged woman with alopecia areata. Some clones in this sample may be carry-over from other donors' samples.

The table lists this clonotype with a few counts. The chain recombines TRBV29-1 with TRBJ2-5; no firm D call. The CDR3 consists of 11 residues. The V end was cut by 7 bases, the J end by 2 bases, with 8 bases between. Germline-derived CDR1 and CDR2 are SQVTM and ANQGSEA. The CDR3 spells CSGGSQETQYF. The CDR3 region has the DNA TGCAGCGGTGGATCTCAAGAGACCCAGTACTTC. Based on the CDR3 plus reference TRBV29-1 and TRBJ2-5, the full variable domain is SAVISQKPSRDICQRGTSLTIQCQVDSQVTMMFWYRQQPGQSLTLIATANQGSEATYESGFVIDKFPISRPNLTFSTLTVSNMSPEDSSIYLCSGGSQETQYFGPGTRLLVL.

This clonotype was seen only a few times. The chain couples TRBV28 to TRBJ1-1; the D is unclear. The germline CDR1 and CDR2 sequences are MDHEN and SYDVKM. The V end was cut by 6 bases, the J end by 3 bases, with 14 bases between. There are 14 residues in the CDR3. The CDR3 sequence is CASSSGSKDTEAFF. DNA of the CDR3: TGTGCCAGCAGCTCCGGGTCTAAGGACACTGAAGCTTTCTTT. Based on the CDR3 plus reference TRBV28 and TRBJ1-1, the full variable domain is DVKVTQSSRYLVKRTGEKVFLECVQDMDHENMFWYRQDPGLGLRLIYFSYDVKMKEKGDIPEGYSVSREKKERFSLILESASTNQTSMYLCASSSGSKDTEAFFGQGTRLTVV.

The rearrangement joins TRBV20-1 to TRBJ2-1, with TRBD2 matching over 11 bases. Trimming at V came to 4 bases and at J to 4 bases, leaving 12 bases not matched to a gene. This CDR3 is built from 17 residues. CDR1 and CDR2 from the germline V gene are DFQATT and SNEGSKA (reference sequence). The CDR3 sequence is CSAIPFTTSGIYNEQFF. Written as DNA, the CDR3 is TGCAGTGCTATTCCTTTCACGACTAGCGGGATATACAATGAGCAGTTCTTC.

The chain has TRBV20-1 and TRBJ1-5; D may be TRBD1 (5 bases). Germline V gives CDR1 DFQATT, CDR2 SNEGSKA (reference sequence). The CDR3 is 12 residues long. With 5 bases removed from V and 6 bases from J, the gap between germline ends came to 11 bases. CDR3 bases: TGCAGTGCTCCGCAGGGAACTCAGCCCCAGCATTTT. Protein product: CSAPQGTQPQHF.